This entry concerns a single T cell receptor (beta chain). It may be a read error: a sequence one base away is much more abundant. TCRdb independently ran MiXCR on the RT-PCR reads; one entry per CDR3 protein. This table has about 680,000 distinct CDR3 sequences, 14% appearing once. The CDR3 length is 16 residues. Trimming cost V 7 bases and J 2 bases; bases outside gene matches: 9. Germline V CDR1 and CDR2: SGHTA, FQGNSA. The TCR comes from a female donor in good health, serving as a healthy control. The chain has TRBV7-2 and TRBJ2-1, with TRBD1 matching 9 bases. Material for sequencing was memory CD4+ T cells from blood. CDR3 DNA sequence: TGTGCCAGCACCAAGGGGGGACAGGGAACCTACAATGAGCAGTTCTTC. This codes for CASTKGGQGTYNEQFF.